This T cell receptor beta chain was sequenced for a study of cytomegalovirus exposure and HLA in healthy donors. Points from the study as a whole: The authors reported that TCR beta sequences could predict HLA-A and HLA-B alleles. These predictions were accurate for most subjects in the first cohort.

Note on this clone: Its antigen remains unknown.

Germline loops: CDR1 SGDLS, CDR2 YYNGEE. The CDR3 runs 14 residues. V was trimmed by 4 bases and J by 0 bases, leaving 11 bases between them. In the PCR, 60 Vbeta and 13 Jbeta primers were used. Sequencing used immunoSEQ multiplex PCR; TCRdb keeps in-frame clones, though not all of them. The table lists some 170,000 clones, about 83% of them singletons, with 2.9% in the top ten. The sample consisted of PBMCs. The receptor comes from a female donor in good health and CMV-seronegative. The chain joins TRBV9 to TRBJ2-7; D is perhaps TRBD2 (5 bases). The CDR3 nucleotides are TGTGCCAGCAGCCCTGGACTCATCTCCTACGAGCAGTACTTC. It specifies CASSPGLISYEQYF.